This T cell receptor (beta chain) was sequenced during a study of cytotoxic CD8 clonotypes in ibrutinib-treated CLL. Study overall: Overall, 25 or so responses were partial and 2 complete; following median roughly 72 months, around 15 patients stayed remitted and some 12 progressed. Mean yields were roughly 250,000 productive templates and under 100,000 productive rearrangements per sample. Study-wide points: Ibrutinib response saw clonality rise, and progression saw it return toward baseline.

The V gene lost 4 bases and the J gene lost 4 bases, with 13 bases spanning the gap. The germline V gene encodes CDR1 KGHSH and CDR2 LQKENI. This CDR3 has 14 amino acids. A word on this clone: Antigen specificity is unknown.

Libraries were prepared by immunoSEQ multiplex PCR; TCRdb keeps only in-frame clonotypes and omits some of them. This table holds 160,000 or so clones, roughly 80% found once. The V call is TRBV18, the J call TRBJ1-1, with a weak D call TRBD1 (6 bases). The sequencing here drew on PBMCs, taken after 12 months of ibrutinib treatment. The receptor was derived from a human donor with chronic lymphocytic leukemia. The CDR3 protein is CASSHMGGGTEAFF. As DNA, the CDR3 is TGTGCCAGCTCACACATGGGGGGCGGCACTGAAGCTTTCTTT.